A single sample is the source of the 26 T cell receptor beta chains below, sequenced in a study of blood T cell repertoires in COVID-19. Libraries were prepared by immunoSEQ multiplex PCR; TCRdb keeps only in-frame clonotypes and omits some of them. The sample includes around 30,000 clones, roughly 90% of them seen just once. Sequencing input: peripheral blood. These receptors were obtained from a man in his 60s with acute or convalescent COVID-19.

The DNA of the CDR3 is TGTGCCAGCAGTTCCTTTTCGGATGAGCAGTTCTTC. It yields the protein CASSSFSDEQFF. The chain combines TRBV11-2 with TRBJ2-1; D is unclear. V gave up 6 bases and J gave up 8 bases, with 11 bases separating them. The germline gives CDR1 SGHAT, CDR2 FQNNGV. This CDR3 is built from 12 residues.

The genes are TRBV19 and TRBJ1-5; no clear D gene. From germline, CDR1 is LNHDA and CDR2 SQIVND (reference sequence). Trimming took off 7 bases at V and 3 bases at J, with 13 bases between the two ends. The CDR3 spans 14 residues. The CDR3 loop is CASTAGLDNQPQHF. DNA of the CDR3: TGTGCCAGTACGGCGGGTTTGGACAATCAGCCCCAGCATTTT. The full variable domain, in which reference TRBV19 and TRBJ1-5 provide the parts outside the CDR3, is DGGITQSPKYLFRKEGQNVTLSCEQNLNHDAMYWYRQDPGQGLRLIYYSQIVNDFQKGDIAEGYSVSREKKESFPLTVTSAQKNPTAFYLCASTAGLDNQPQHFGDGTRLSIL.

The chain combines TRBV4-3 with TRBJ2-1; D is unclear. Germline loops: CDR1 LGHNA, CDR2 YSLEER. V gave up 0 bases and J gave up 7 bases, with 13 bases separating them. This CDR3 is 15 amino acids long. The CDR3 loop reads CASSQDPHLGNEQFF. The CDR3 bases are TGCGCCAGCAGCCAAGATCCGCACCTAGGAAATGAGCAGTTCTTC.

J is TRBJ2-1 and V is TRBV21-1; the DNA was not compared with TRBD2, the D call given in the table. TRBV21-1 is a recognized pseudogene. CDR3 length: 16 amino acids. The CDR3 loop reads CASSKGNSRLPAEQFF. For the CDR3, the DNA is TGTGCCAGCAGCAAAGGTAATAGCCGTTTGCCCGCTGAGCAGTTCTTC.

The V gene is TRBV28, the J gene TRBJ2-7; 9 bases agree with TRBD2. The CDR3 totals 20 residues. Germline CDR1 MDHEN, CDR2 SYDVKM. With 1 base clipped from V and 3 bases from J, the junction kept 19 bases outside the gene matches. This chain's CDR3 is CASSLYAGAGTSFTLYEQYF. DNA for the CDR3: TGTGCCAGCAGTTTATATGCGGGAGCCGGGACTAGCTTCACTCTCTACGAGCAGTACTTC.

The chain recombines TRBV27 with TRBJ1-1; 7 bases are shared with TRBD1. The germline gives CDR1 MNHEY, CDR2 SMNVEV (reference sequence). The CDR3 covers 15 residues. The V segment lost 6 bases and the J segment 0 bases; nucleotides outside the gene matches: 7. This chain's CDR3 is CASSFRGNLNTEAFF. The DNA for the CDR3 is TGTGCCAGCAGCTTCAGGGGGAACTTGAACACTGAAGCTTTCTTT.

This chain's CDR3 is CASSPGEGAYNEQFF. In DNA, the CDR3 is TGTGCCAGCAGCCCCGGCGAGGGGGCCTACAATGAGCAGTTCTTC. The rearrangement uses TRBV5-5 and TRBJ2-1; weak D call: TRBD1 (6 bases). V was trimmed by 4 bases and J by 2 bases, leaving 13 bases between them. CDR3 length: 15 residues. Germline CDR1 reads SGHKS; CDR2 reads YYEKEE (reference sequence).

This rearrangement joins TRBV22-1 to TRBJ2-6; TRBD1, the table's D call, lacks a check against the DNA. TRBV22-1 is labeled a pseudogene. This CDR3 has 18 residues. The CDR3 here is CPGSSLTGAGSGANVLTF. CDR3 nucleotides: TGTCCTGGGAGCTCTTTGACAGGGGCCGGCTCTGGGGCCAACGTCCTGACTTTC.

The V gene is TRBV30, the J gene TRBJ2-2; 8 positions agree with TRBD1. The germline CDR1 and CDR2 sequences are GTSNPN and SVGIG (reference sequence). With 4 bases clipped from V and 7 bases from J, the junction kept 5 bases outside the gene matches. The CDR3 is 13 residues long. The CDR3 nucleotides read TGTGCCTGGACGGGACAGGCAATCGGGGAGCTGTTTTTT. This gives the protein CAWTGQAIGELFF.

The CDR3 region is CATSDPGLAGQYF. For the CDR3, the DNA is TGTGCCACCAGTGACCCCGGACTAGCGGGGCAGTACTTC. V gene TRBV24-1 combines with J gene TRBJ2-7; TRBD2 aligns across 11 bases. Trimming took 4 bases from V and 9 from J; bases not matched to a gene: 4. Germline CDR1 reads KGHDR; CDR2 reads SFDVKD. The CDR3 runs to 13 residues.

The rearrangement joins TRBV14 to TRBJ2-1; D might be TRBD2 (5 bases). Trimming took off 0 bases at V and 8 bases at J, with 8 bases between the two ends. Germline lookup yields CDR1 SGHDN and CDR2 FVKESK. The CDR3 is 13 residues long. This CDR3 reads CASSQELEDEQFF. Written as DNA, the CDR3 is TGTGCCAGCAGCCAAGAACTAGAGGATGAGCAGTTCTTC.

The CDR3 bases are TGTGCCAGCAGCTTCTCGGACAGGCAAAAACTGTTTTTT. Protein: CASSFSDRQKLFF. V is TRBV11-2 and J is TRBJ1-4; 7 nucleotides match TRBD1. The germline CDR1 and CDR2 sequences are SGHAT and FQNNGV. J was trimmed by 9 bases and V by 3 bases; bases with no gene match: 4. This CDR3 comprises 13 residues.

The chain employs TRBV4-2 and TRBJ2-1; maybe TRBD1 (8 bases). V dropped 6 bases and J dropped 7 bases, with 19 bases sitting between them. The germline CDR1 and CDR2 sequences are LGHNA and YNFKEQ. The CDR3 runs 15 residues. This CDR3 reads CASSPTGGGGNEQFF. As DNA, the CDR3 is TGTGCCAGCAGTCCCACAGGGGGGGGTGGAAATGAGCAGTTCTTC.

This rearrangement joins TRBV10-3 to TRBJ2-5; possible D gene TRBD2, 6 bases. V lost 11 bases to trimming and J lost 5 bases, with 21 bases between them. Germline CDR1 is ENHRY and CDR2 is SYGVKD. The CDR3 spans 14 residues. The CDR3 DNA follows: TGTGCCCATCGTCCCTCAGAGGCGGGGGAGACCCAGTACTTC. This translates into CAHRPSEAGETQYF.

V and J are TRBV30 and TRBJ1-1, with D unclear. Germline V lookup: CDR1 GTSNPN, CDR2 SVGIG (reference sequence). The CDR3 sequence is 10 residues long. Trimming shortened V by 1 base and J by 10 bases, and 7 bases separated the two germline ends. The CDR3 here is CAWSARIAFF. CDR3 in DNA: TGTGCCTGGAGTGCGAGGATAGCTTTCTTT.

The rearrangement links TRBV6-2 or TRBV6-3 to TRBJ1-5; D uncertain. Germline CDR1 reads MNHEY; CDR2 reads SVGEGT. The CDR3 has 12 amino acids. V lost 5 bases and J 6 bases, leaving 8 bases between the germline ends. CDR3 coding DNA: TGTGCCAGCAGTAAGCGGGGTCAGCCCCAGCATTTT. Its protein product is CASSKRGQPQHF.

This chain uses TRBV2 with TRBJ1-5; 9 positions match TRBD1. The CDR3 length is 15 residues. After removal of 1 base from V and 6 bases from J, the junction contained 4 bases not matched to a gene. Germline values: CDR1 SNHLY, CDR2 FYNNEI. In nucleotides, the CDR3 is TGTGCCAGCAGTGAAGGGGGACAGGGAAGTCAGCCCCAGCATTTT. Translation gives CASSEGGQGSQPQHF.

V usage is TRBV24-1 and J usage is TRBJ2-5, with 9 bases identical to TRBD1. Trimming cost V 9 bases and J 7 bases; bases outside gene matches: 11. This CDR3 is built from 14 residues. Germline-derived CDR1 and CDR2 are KGHDR and SFDVKD. The CDR3 sequence is CATSVGTGTPTQYF. The CDR3 bases are TGTGCCACCTCAGTGGGGACAGGGACACCGACCCAGTACTTC.

This chain's CDR3 is CSVAASGSYNEQFF. CDR3 nucleotides: TGCAGCGTTGCAGCTAGCGGGAGTTACAATGAGCAGTTCTTC. This chain connects TRBV29-1 to TRBJ2-1; 10 bases map to TRBD2. The CDR3 length is 14 residues. CDR1 SQVTM and CDR2 ANQGSEA come from the germline V gene. V was clipped by 4 bases and J by 4 bases; unmatched bases: 4.

V is TRBV6-5 and J is TRBJ1-5; D is possibly TRBD1 (6 bases). The germline V gene encodes CDR1 MNHEY and CDR2 SVGAGI. The CDR3 is 14 amino acids. The germline V and J ends were trimmed by 6 bases and 8 bases, with 17 bases remaining between them. CDR3: CASSQGSTSEPQHF. CDR3 coding DNA: TGTGCCAGCAGCCAGGGGTCCACGAGCGAGCCCCAGCATTTT.

The genes are TRBV28 and TRBJ2-5, with D possibly TRBD2 on 6 matching bases. This CDR3 is 15 amino acids long. Trimming took 3 bases from V and 2 from J, leaving 13 bases between them. Germline CDR1 MDHEN, CDR2 SYDVKM. As DNA, the CDR3 is TGTGCCAGCAGTTTCGGGAGAAGCGGACAAGAGACCCAGTACTTC. This gives the protein CASSFGRSGQETQYF.

As DNA, the CDR3 is TGCGCCAGCAGCCAAGAGATTGATCCAGGGTATTCACCCCTCCACTTT. It codes for CASSQEIDPGYSPLHF. The rearrangement links TRBV4-3 to TRBJ1-6; tentatively, D is TRBD1 (5 bases). CDR3 length: 16 amino acids. Trimming cost V 0 bases and J 8 bases, with 14 bases left between them. Germline V lookup: CDR1 LGHNA, CDR2 YSLEER.

This rearrangement joins TRBV28 to TRBJ1-2; the D gene is possibly TRBD1 (6 bases). This CDR3 region has 15 residues. The germline V and J ends were trimmed by 6 bases and 5 bases, with 19 bases remaining between them. Germline V CDR1 and CDR2: MDHEN, SYDVKM. CDR3 DNA sequence: TGTGCCAGCAGAATCTTTGGAGGCAGGGGATATGGCTACACCTTC. Protein: CASRIFGGRGYGYTF.

CDR3 protein: CASSSRWTGGRIYEQYF. The CDR3 DNA sequence: TGTGCCAGCAGCTCCCGATGGACTGGCGGGAGAATTTACGAGCAGTACTTC. The chain combines TRBV11-3 with TRBJ2-7; TRBD2 agrees at 7 bases. V shed 4 bases, J shed 4 bases, and the junction held 16 bases outside the gene matches. CDR1 is SGHNT and CDR2 is YENEEA in the germline V gene. This CDR3 comprises 17 residues. Drawing the rest from reference TRBV11-3 and TRBJ2-7, the complete variable domain is EAGVVQSPRYKIIEKKQPVAFWCNPISGHNTLYWYLQNLGQGPELLIRYENEEAVDDSQLPKDRFSAERLKGVDSTLKIQPAELGDSAVYLCASSSRWTGGRIYEQYFGPGTRLTVT.

The chain couples TRBV5-1 to TRBJ1-5; 8 bases match TRBD1. Trimming took 2 bases from V and 7 from J; bases not matched to a gene: 8. CDR3 size: 15 residues. Germline V gene sequence: CDR1 SGHRS, CDR2 YFSETQ. The CDR3 bases are TGCGCCAGCAGCTTAACCACAGGGGGAGAGCAGCCCCAGCATTTT. This translates into CASSLTTGGEQPQHF.

The V and J genes are TRBV11-3 and TRBJ1-2; D remains unclear. The CDR3 sequence is 17 residues long. With 1 base removed from V and 0 bases from J, the gap between germline ends came to 15 bases. Germline CDR1 SGHNT, CDR2 YENEEA. CDR3 DNA: TGTGCCAGCAGCTTAGTAAGAGACTCAAGTTCTAACTATGGCTACACCTTC. This translates into CASSLVRDSSSNYGYTF.